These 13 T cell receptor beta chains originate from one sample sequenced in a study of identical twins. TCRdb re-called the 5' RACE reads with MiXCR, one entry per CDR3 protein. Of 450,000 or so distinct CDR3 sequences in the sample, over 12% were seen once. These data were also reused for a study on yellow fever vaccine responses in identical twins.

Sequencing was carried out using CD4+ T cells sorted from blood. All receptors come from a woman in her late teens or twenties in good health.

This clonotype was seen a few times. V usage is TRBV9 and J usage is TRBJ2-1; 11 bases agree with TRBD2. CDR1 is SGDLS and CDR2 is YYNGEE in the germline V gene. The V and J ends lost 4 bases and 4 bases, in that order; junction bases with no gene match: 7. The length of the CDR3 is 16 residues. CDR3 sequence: CASSPRLAGPYNEQFF. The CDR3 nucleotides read TGTGCCAGCAGCCCACGACTAGCGGGGCCTTACAATGAGCAGTTCTTC.

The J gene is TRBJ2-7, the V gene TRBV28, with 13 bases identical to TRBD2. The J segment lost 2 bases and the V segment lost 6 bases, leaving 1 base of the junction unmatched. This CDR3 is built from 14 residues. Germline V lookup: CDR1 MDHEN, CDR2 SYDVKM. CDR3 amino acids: CASRTSGRAYEQYF. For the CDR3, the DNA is TGTGCCAGCAGAACTAGCGGGAGGGCCTACGAGCAGTACTTC.

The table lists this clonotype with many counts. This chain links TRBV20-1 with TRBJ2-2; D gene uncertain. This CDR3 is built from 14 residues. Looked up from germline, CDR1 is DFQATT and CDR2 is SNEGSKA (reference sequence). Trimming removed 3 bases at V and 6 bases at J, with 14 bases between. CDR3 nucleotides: TGCAGTGCTAGGCCCTCTCCAGGAGCCGGGGAGCTGTTTTTT. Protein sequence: CSARPSPGAGELFF.

The CDR3 nucleotides are TGTGCCAGCAGCAACCCCCGCGGACGTGCCACCGGGGAGCTGTTTTTT. Translated, it gives CASSNPRGRATGELFF. The rearrangement joins TRBV5-6 to TRBJ2-2, with unresolved D. The CDR3 is 16 residues long. The V and J ends lost 4 bases and 4 bases respectively, with 17 bases between them. The germline CDR1 and CDR2 sequences are SGHDT and YYEEEE.

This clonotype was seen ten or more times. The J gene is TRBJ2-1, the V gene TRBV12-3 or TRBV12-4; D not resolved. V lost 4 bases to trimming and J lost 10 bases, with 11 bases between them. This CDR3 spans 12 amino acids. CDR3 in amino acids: CASSWDQSEQFF. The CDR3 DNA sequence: TGTGCCAGCAGTTGGGATCAGTCGGAGCAGTTCTTC.

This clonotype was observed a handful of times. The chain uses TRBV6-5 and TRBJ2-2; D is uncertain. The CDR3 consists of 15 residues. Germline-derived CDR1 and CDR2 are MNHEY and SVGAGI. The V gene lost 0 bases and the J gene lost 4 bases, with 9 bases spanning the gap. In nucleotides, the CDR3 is TGTGCCAGCAGTTACTCGCCGGTAGCCACCGGGGAGCTGTTTTTT. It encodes CASSYSPVATGELFF.

The CDR3 coding sequence is TGTGCCAGCAGCTTCCCAGGACTAGCGGGGCAACAAGAGACCCAGTACTTC. It encodes CASSFPGLAGQQETQYF. This rearrangement joins TRBV5-6 to TRBJ2-5, with 12 nucleotides matching TRBD2. The CDR3 spans 17 residues. V lost 2 bases and J lost 2; bases outside the gene matches: 7. Germline CDR1 is SGHDT and CDR2 is YYEEEE.

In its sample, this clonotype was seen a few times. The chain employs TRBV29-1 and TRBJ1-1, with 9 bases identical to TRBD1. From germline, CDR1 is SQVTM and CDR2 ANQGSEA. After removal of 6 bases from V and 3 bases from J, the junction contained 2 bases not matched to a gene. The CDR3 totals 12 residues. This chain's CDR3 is CSVRTGDTEAFF. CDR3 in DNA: TGCAGCGTAAGGACAGGGGACACTGAAGCTTTCTTT.

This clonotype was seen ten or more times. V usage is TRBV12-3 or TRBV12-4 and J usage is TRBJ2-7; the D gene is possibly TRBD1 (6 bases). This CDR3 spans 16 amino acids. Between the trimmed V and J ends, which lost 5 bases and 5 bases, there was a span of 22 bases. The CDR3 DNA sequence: TGTGCCAGCAGTGCCTCCGGGACACCATTAGGGAACGAGCAGTACTTC. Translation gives CASSASGTPLGNEQYF.

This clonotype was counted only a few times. The DNA for the CDR3 is TGCGCCAGCAGCTTGGTGGGGACAGCGCATACCTACGAGCAGTACTTC. Amino acids: CASSLVGTAHTYEQYF. This chain links TRBV5-1 with TRBJ2-7; 7 nucleotides line up with TRBD1. V trimming: 0 bases; J trimming: 2 bases; junction bases outside the gene matches: 8. Germline assignment: CDR1 SGHRS and CDR2 YFSETQ. The CDR3 is made up of 16 amino acids.

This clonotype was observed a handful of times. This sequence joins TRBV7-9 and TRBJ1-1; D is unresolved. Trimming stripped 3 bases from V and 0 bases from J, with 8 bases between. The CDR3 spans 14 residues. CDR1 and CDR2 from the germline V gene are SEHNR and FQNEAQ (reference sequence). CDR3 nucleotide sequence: TGTGCCAGCAGCTTCGGGTCCATGAACACTGAAGCTTTCTTT. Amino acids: CASSFGSMNTEAFF.

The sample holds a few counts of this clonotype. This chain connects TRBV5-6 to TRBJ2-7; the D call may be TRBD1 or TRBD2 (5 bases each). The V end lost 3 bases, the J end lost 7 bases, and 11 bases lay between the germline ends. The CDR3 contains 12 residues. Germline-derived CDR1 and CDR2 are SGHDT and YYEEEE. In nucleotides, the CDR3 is TGTGCCAGCAGCTGGGCCGAGGGGGAGCAGTACTTC. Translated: CASSWAEGEQYF.

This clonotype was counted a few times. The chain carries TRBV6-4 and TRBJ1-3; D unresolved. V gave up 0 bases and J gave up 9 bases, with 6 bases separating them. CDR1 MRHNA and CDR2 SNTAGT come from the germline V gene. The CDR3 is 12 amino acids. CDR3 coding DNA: TGTGCCAGCAGTGACTCGGGGAGCACCATATATTTT. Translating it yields CASSDSGSTIYF.